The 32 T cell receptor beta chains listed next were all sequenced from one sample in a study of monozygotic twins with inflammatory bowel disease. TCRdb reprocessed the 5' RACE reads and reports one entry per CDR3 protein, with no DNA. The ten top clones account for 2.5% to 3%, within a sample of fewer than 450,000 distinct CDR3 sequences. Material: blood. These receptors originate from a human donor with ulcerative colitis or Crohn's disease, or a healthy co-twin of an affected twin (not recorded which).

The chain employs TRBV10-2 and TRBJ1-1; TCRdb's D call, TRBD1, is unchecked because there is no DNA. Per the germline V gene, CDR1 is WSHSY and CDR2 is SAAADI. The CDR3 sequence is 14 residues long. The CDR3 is CASTRGQGDTEAFF.

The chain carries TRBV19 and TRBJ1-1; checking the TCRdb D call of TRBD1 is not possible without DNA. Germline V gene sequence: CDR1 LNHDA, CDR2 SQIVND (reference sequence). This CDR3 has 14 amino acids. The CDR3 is CASSIWDSQSEAFF.

CDR3 sequence: CASRTTGFDQPQHF. This chain connects TRBV7-2 to TRBJ1-5; TCRdb's D gene call, TRBD1, goes unchecked for lack of DNA. The CDR3 loop spans 14 amino acids. Germline CDR1 reads SGHTA; CDR2 reads FQGNSA.

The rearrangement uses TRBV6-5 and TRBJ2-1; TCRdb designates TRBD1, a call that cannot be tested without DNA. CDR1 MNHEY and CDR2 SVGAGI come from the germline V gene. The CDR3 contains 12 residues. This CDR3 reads CASSYPTGGEFF.

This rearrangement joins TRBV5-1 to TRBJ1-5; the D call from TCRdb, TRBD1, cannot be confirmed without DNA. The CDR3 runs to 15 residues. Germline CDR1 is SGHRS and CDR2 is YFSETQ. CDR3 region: CASSLVPGSNQPQHF.

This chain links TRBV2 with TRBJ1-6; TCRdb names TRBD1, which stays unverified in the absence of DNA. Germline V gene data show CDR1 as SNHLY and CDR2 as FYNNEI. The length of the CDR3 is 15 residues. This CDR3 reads CASSDPRTGYSPLHF.

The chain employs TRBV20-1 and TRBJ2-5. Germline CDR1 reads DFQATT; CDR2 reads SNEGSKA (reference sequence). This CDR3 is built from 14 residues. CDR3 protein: CSASGGRSQETQYF.

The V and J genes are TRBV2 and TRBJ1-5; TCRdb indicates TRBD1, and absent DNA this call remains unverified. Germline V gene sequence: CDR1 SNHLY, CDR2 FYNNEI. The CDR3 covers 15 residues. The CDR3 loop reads CASSALGQRNQPQHF.

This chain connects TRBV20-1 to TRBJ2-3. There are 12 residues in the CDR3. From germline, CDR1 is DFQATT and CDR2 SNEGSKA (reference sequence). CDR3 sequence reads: CSARIGTDTQYF.

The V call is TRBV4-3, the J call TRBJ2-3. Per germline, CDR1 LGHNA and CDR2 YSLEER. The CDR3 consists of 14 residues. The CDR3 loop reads CASSQGRFTDTQYF.

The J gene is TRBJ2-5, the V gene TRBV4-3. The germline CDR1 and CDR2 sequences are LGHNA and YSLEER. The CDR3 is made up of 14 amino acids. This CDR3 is CASSQDLNKETQYF.

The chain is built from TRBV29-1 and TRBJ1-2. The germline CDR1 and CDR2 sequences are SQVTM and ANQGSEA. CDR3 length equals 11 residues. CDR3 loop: CSVPRAYGYTF.

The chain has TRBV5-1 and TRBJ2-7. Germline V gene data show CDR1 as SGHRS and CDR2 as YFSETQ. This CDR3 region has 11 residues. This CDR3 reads CASSEQYEQYF. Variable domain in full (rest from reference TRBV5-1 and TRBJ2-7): KAGVTQTPRYLIKTRGQQVTLSCSPISGHRSVSWYQQTPGQGLQFLFEYFSETQRNKGNFPGRFSGRQFSNSRSEMNVSTLELGDSALYLCASSEQYEQYFGPGTRLTVT.

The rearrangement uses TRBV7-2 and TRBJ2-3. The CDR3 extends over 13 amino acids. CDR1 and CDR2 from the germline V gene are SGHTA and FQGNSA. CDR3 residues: CASSLVSADTQYF.

The CDR3 protein is CSETSGGAIEGNEQFF. J is TRBJ2-1 and V is TRBV20-1; without DNA, the TCRdb call of TRBD2 cannot be checked. Germline lookup yields CDR1 DFQATT and CDR2 SNEGSKA (reference sequence). The CDR3 spans 16 residues.

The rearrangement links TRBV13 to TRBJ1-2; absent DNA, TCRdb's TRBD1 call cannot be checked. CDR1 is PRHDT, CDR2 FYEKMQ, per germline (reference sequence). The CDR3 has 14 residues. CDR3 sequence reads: CASSLTDRAYGYTF.

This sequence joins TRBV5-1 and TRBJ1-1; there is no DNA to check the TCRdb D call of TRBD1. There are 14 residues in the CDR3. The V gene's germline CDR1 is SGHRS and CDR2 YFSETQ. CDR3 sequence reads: CASSAGTPNTEAFF.

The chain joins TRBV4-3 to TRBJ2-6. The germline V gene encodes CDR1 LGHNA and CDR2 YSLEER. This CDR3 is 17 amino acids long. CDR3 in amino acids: CASSQAHQSSGANVLTF.

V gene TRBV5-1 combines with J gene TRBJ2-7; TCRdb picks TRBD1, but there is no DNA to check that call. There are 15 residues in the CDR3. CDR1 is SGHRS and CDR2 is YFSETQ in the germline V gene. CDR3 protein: CASSSPGQESYEQYF.

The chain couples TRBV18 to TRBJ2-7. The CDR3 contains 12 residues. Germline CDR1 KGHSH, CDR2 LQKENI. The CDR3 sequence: CASSSGIYEQYF.

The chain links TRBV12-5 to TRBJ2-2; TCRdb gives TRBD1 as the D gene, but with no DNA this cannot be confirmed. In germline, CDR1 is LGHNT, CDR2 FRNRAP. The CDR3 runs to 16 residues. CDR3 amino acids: CASALRSGQGAGELFF.

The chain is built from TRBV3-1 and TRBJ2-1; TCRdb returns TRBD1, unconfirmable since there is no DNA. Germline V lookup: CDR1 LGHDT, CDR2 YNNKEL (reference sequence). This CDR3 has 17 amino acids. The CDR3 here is CASSQGGQLSSYNEQFF.

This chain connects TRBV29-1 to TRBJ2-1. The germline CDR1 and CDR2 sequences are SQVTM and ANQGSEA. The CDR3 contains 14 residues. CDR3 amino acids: CSVYTSRSYNEQFF.

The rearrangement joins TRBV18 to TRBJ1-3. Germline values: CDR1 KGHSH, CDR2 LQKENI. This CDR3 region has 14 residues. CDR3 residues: CASSSDRAGNTIYF.

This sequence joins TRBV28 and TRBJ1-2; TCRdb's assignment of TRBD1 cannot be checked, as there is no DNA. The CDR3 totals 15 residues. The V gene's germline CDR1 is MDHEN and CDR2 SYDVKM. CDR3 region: CASSRPKSWNYGYTF.

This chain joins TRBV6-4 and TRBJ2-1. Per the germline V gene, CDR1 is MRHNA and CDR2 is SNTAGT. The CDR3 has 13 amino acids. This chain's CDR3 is CASTRSSYNEQFF.

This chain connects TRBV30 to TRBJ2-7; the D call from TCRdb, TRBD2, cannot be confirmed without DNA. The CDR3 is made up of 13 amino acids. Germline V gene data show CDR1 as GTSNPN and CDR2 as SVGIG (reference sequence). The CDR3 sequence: CAWSGLGLYEQYF.

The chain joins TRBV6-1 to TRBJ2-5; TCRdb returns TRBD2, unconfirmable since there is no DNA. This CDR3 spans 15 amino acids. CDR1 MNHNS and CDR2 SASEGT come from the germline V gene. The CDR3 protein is CASRGLAGLGGAQYF.

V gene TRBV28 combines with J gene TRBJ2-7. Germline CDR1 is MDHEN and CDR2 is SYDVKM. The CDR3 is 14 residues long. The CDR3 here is CASSFWQAPYEQYF.

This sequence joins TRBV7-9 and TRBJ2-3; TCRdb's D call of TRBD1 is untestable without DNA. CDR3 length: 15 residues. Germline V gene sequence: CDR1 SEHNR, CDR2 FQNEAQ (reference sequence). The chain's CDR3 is CASSLKRGGTDTQYF.

CDR3 residues: CSARGTTGQATNYGYTF. V usage is TRBV20-1 and J usage is TRBJ1-2; TCRdb's D gene call, TRBD1, goes unchecked for lack of DNA. The length of the CDR3 is 17 residues. From germline, CDR1 is DFQATT and CDR2 SNEGSKA (reference sequence).

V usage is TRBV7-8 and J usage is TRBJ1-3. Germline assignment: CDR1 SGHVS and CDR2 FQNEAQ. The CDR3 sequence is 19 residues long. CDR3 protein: CASSPSKASDVFPGNTIYF.